A single TCR beta chain is shown here with its context. This specimen belongs to a study of CD8 T cells in Susac syndrome. V gave up 0 bases and J gave up 4 bases, with 12 bases separating them. The CDR3 covers 15 residues. Germline loops: CDR1 SGHRS, CDR2 YFSETQ. RNA was extracted with the RNeasy kit, and a quantity of about 0.45 to 1 ug was reverse transcribed using random hexamers. By means of immunoSEQ multiplex PCR, TCR beta CDR3 spanning 54 Vbeta and 13 Jbeta underwent amplification. TCRdb independently ran MiXCR on the immunoSEQ multiplex PCR reads; one entry per CDR3 protein. This sample has around 100,000 distinct CDR3 sequences, with 95% found just once.

This clonotype originated in a human donor with Susac syndrome. The J gene is TRBJ2-3, the V gene TRBV5-1; D perhaps matches TRBD1 (5 bases). Sequenced input: CD8+ T cells from PBMCs. CDR3: CASSLAGQPPDTQYF. For the CDR3, the DNA is TGCGCCAGCAGCTTGGCAGGGCAACCCCCAGATACGCAGTATTTT.